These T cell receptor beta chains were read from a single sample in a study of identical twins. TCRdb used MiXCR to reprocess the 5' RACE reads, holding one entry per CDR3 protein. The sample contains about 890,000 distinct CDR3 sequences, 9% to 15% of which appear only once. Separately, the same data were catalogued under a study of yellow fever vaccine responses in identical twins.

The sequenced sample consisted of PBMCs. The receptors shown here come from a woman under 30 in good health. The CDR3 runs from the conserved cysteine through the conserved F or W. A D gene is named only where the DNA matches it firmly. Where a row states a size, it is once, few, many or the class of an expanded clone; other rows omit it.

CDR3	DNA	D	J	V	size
CASRDGGRDSPLHF	TGTGCCAGCAGGGACGGGGGTAGGGACTCACCCCTCCACTTT	NA	TRBJ1-6	TRBV6-1	many
CASSLPGIYNEQFF	TGTGCCAGCAGTTTACCGGGCATCTACAATGAGCAGTTCTTC	NA	TRBJ2-1	TRBV12-3/TRBV12-4	few
CASSHRPRDNEQFF	TGTGCCAGCAGCCATAGACCGCGGGACAATGAGCAGTTCTTC	NA	TRBJ2-1	TRBV3-1	NA
CSATGQDTDTQYF	TGCAGTGCGACGGGACAAGACACAGATACGCAGTATTTT	NA	TRBJ2-3	TRBV20-1	NA
CASSPGGRTGTYNEQFF	TGTGCCAGCAGCCCTGGGGGCAGAACGGGTACCTACAATGAGCAGTTCTTC	NA	TRBJ2-1	TRBV5-5	NA
CASSLRVVDGYTF	TGTGCCAGCAGCCTCAGGGTGGTGGATGGCTACACCTTC	NA	TRBJ1-2	TRBV28	few
CASSSTGNYEQYF	TGCGCCAGCAGCTCGACAGGGAACTACGAGCAGTACTTC	TRBD1	TRBJ2-7	TRBV5-1	many
CASTPASNNSPLHF	TGTGCCAGCACCCCGGCGAGTAATAATTCACCCCTCCACTTT	NA	TRBJ1-6	TRBV6-2/TRBV6-3	once
CSARVSSGRAPPNTGELFF	TGCAGTGCTAGAGTGTCTAGCGGGAGAGCCCCCCCGAACACCGGGGAGCTGTTTTTT	TRBD2	TRBJ2-2	TRBV20-1	few
CASSLTASGRLYEQFF	TGTGCCAGCAGCTTAACGGCTAGCGGGAGGTTGTATGAGCAGTTCTTC	TRBD2	TRBJ2-1	TRBV7-3	few
CASSHSQGQETQYF	TGTGCCAGCAGTCATTCCCAGGGTCAGGAGACCCAGTACTTC	NA	TRBJ2-5	TRBV21-1	many
CASSPGKSANTGELFF	TGTGCCAGCAGTCCCGGGAAGTCCGCGAACACCGGGGAGCTGTTTTTT	NA	TRBJ2-2	TRBV12-3/TRBV12-4	many
CATSEGQGSSGYTF	TGTGCCACCAGTGAAGGACAGGGGAGTAGTGGCTACACCTTC	TRBD1	TRBJ1-2	TRBV24-1	few
CASGTSGGGLTDTQYF	TGTGCCAGCGGGACTAGCGGGGGGGGCCTCACAGATACGCAGTATTTT	TRBD2	TRBJ2-3	TRBV6-1	few
CASRDSRVYNEQFF	TGTGCCAGCAGAGACAGTCGAGTGTACAATGAGCAGTTCTTC	NA	TRBJ2-1	TRBV6-1	few
CASSLDTYSSGANVLTF	TGTGCCAGCAGCTTAGACACGTATAGCTCTGGGGCCAACGTCCTGACTTTC	NA	TRBJ2-6	TRBV5-6	few
CASMPGQKYNEQFF	TGTGCCAGTATGCCGGGACAGAAGTACAATGAGCAGTTCTTC	TRBD1	TRBJ2-1	TRBV19	NA
CATSAGTSGRAFPDTQYF	TGTGCCACCAGTGCGGGGACTAGCGGGAGGGCCTTTCCAGATACGCAGTATTTT	TRBD2	TRBJ2-3	TRBV24-1	many
CASGLAPSTEQYF	TGTGCCAGCGGATTAGCGCCCAGTACCGAGCAGTACTTC	NA	TRBJ2-7	TRBV12-3/TRBV12-4	NA
CSAADGETQYF	TGCAGTGCCGCGGACGGGGAGACCCAGTACTTC	NA	TRBJ2-5	TRBV20-1	few
CAIRTGTGLYGYTF	TGTGCCATCCGAACCGGGACAGGGCTCTATGGCTACACCTTC	TRBD1	TRBJ1-2	TRBV7-9	few
CASSQGGNPRGEAEAFF	TGCGCCAGCAGCCAAGGGGGGAATCCCAGGGGTGAGGCTGAAGCTTTCTTT	NA	TRBJ1-1	TRBV4-1	NA
CASSPGWGQGANEQFF	TGTGCCAGCAGCCCCGGGTGGGGACAGGGGGCAAATGAGCAGTTCTTC	TRBD1	TRBJ2-1	TRBV7-8	NA
CASSQALQTNQETQYF	TGTGCCAGCAGCCAGGCCCTCCAGACCAACCAAGAGACCCAGTACTTC	NA	TRBJ2-5	TRBV3-1	many
CASSVRLADNEQYF	TGTGCCAGCAGCGTTCGACTAGCCGATAACGAGCAGTACTTC	TRBD2	TRBJ2-7	TRBV9	NA
CASSLLGLASTDTQYF	TGTGCCAGCAGTTTACTCGGACTGGCTAGCACAGATACGCAGTATTTT	NA	TRBJ2-3	TRBV28	NA
CASSLVASGFTDTQYF	TGTGCCAGCAGTTTAGTAGCTAGCGGGTTCACAGATACGCAGTATTTT	TRBD2	TRBJ2-3	TRBV12-3/TRBV12-4	few
CASNPGEGYQPQHF	TGTGCCAGCAATCCCGGGGAGGGTTATCAGCCCCAGCATTTT	NA	TRBJ1-5	TRBV2	few
CASSQTGTGVSPLHF	TGTGCCAGCAGTCAAACCGGGACAGGGGTTTCACCCCTCCACTTT	TRBD1	TRBJ1-6	TRBV6-1	NA
CASSQGQGGTNEQFF	TGCGCCAGCAGCCAAGGACAGGGAGGAACCAATGAGCAGTTCTTC	NA	TRBJ2-1	TRBV4-1	few
CASSTTFAGTGELFF	TGTGCCAGCAGCACCACTTTTGCGGGCACCGGGGAGCTGTTTTTT	NA	TRBJ2-2	TRBV7-8	few
CASSLVDVGRGRRYEQYF	TGTGCCAGCAGCTTAGTCGACGTGGGAAGGGGTCGTCGGTACGAGCAGTACTTC	NA	TRBJ2-7	TRBV7-6	NA
CASSLARGAEAFF	TGTGCCAGCAGTTTAGCGCGAGGGGCAGAAGCTTTCTTT	NA	TRBJ1-1	TRBV12-3/TRBV12-4	many
CASSFTPIPTDTQYF	TGCGCCAGCAGCTTCACGCCAATCCCCACAGATACGCAGTATTTT	NA	TRBJ2-3	TRBV5-1	NA
CSAHYSGDVYNEQFF	TGCAGTGCACATTATTCCGGGGACGTTTACAATGAGCAGTTCTTC	NA	TRBJ2-1	TRBV20-1	many